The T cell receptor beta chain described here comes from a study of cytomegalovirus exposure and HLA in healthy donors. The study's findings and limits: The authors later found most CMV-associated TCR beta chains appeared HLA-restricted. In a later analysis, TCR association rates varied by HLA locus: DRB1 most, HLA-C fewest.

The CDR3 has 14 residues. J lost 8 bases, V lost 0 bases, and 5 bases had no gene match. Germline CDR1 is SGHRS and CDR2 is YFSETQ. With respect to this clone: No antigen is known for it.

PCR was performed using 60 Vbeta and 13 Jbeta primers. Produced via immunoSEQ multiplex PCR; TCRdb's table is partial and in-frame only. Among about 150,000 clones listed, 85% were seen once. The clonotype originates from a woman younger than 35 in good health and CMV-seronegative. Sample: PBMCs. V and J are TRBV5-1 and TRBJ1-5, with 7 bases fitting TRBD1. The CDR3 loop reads CASSLEGAVEPQHF. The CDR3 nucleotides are TGCGCCAGCAGCTTGGAGGGGGCGGTGGAGCCCCAGCATTTT.